This T cell receptor (beta chain) was observed in a study of T-cell memory formation after mild COVID-19. Study information: For the most part, TCR clusters were specific to one donor.

Germline CDR1 and CDR2: SGDLS and YYNGEE. CDR3 length: 13 residues. V lost 4 bases and J 4 bases, leaving 8 bases between the germline ends. This clonotype appeared many times. TCRdb reanalysed the 5' RACE reads using MiXCR and keeps one entry per CDR3 protein. The data show 150,000 to 200,000 distinct CDR3 sequences, under 14% seen once. Sequencing was done on a sample of PBMCs or a T cell subset sorted from them (not recorded which). The V gene is TRBV9, the J gene TRBJ2-2; D is unresolved. The clonotype originates from a man aged 18 to 35 who had mild COVID-19 (a few samples of this study predate the infection). Cell type and time point are not known. CDR3 DNA: TGTGCCAGCAGCCCCACTGTCACCGGGGAGCTGTTTTTT. This sequence encodes CASSPTVTGELFF.